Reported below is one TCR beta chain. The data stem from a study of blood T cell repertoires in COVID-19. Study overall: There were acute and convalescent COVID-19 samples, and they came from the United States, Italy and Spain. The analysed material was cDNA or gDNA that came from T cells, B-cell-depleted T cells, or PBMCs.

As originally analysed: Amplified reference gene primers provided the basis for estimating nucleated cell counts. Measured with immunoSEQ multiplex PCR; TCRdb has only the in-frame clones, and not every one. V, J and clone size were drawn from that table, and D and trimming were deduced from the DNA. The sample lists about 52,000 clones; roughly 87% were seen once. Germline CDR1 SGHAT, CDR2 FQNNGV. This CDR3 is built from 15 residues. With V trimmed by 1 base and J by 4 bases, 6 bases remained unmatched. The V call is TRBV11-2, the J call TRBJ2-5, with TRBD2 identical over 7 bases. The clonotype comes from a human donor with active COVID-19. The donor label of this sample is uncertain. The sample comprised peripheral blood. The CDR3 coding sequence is TGTGCCAGCAGCTTAGGGCCTAGCGGAATAGAGACCCAGTACTTC. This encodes CASSLGPSGIETQYF.